The clone carrying this T cell receptor (beta chain) was observed once. What it binds is unknown. The record originates from a study of T cell responses to AZD1222 COVID-19 vaccine. Across the whole study: Analyses pooled second doses at about 4 or about 12 weeks. Findings and limits, study-wide: A mostly white British donor set with more females was recruited, and clonal diversity was possibly underestimated.

V dropped 4 bases and J dropped 3; count of bases not matched to a gene: 2. This CDR3 spans 14 amino acids. Germline loops: CDR1 MGHRA, CDR2 YSYEKL. The table came from immunoSEQ multiplex PCR; TCRdb's copy has only in-frame clones and leaves some out. The sample lists roughly 140,000 clones, about nine tenths occurring once. The specimen was peripheral blood, collected on day 0 of AZD1222 vaccination. The TCR was taken from an adult in good health. This chain uses TRBV4-1 with TRBJ2-5; TRBD1 matches at 10 bases. In DNA form, the CDR3 reads TGCGCCAGCAGCCTGGACAGGGGGAAAGAGACCCAGTACTTC. Encoded protein: CASSLDRGKETQYF.